These 30 T cell receptor beta chains were sequenced from one sample in a study of blood T cells in healthy people across ages. A sample-barcoded 5' primer and a J-beta primer mix were used in a second PCR of roughly 7 to 11 cycles. Each CDR3 protein is one row after TCRdb ran MiXCR on the 5' RACE reads. The table includes over 1,500,000 distinct CDR3 sequences, about 39% detected once. Sequencing was performed on blood. Receptors were obtained from a human donor in good health.

This clonotype turned up a few times. The rearrangement uses TRBV9 and TRBJ1-2; D not certain. CDR3 length equals 16 residues. Germline CDR1 reads SGDLS; CDR2 reads YYNGEE. The germline V and J ends were trimmed by 5 bases and 3 bases, with 20 bases remaining between them. The CDR3 sequence: CASRSHSAGADYGYTF. The CDR3 coding sequence is TGTGCCAGCAGATCACACTCCGCAGGAGCGGACTATGGCTACACCTTC.

This clonotype was picked up one time. The V call is TRBV20-1, the J call TRBJ1-5; a weak D match, TRBD1 (5 bases). Per germline, CDR1 DFQATT and CDR2 SNEGSKA (reference sequence). The CDR3 extends over 15 amino acids. V gave up 1 base and J gave up 5 bases, with 15 bases separating them. CDR3: CSARVDRLPYQPQHF. For the CDR3, the DNA is TGCAGTGCTAGAGTCGACAGACTACCTTATCAGCCCCAGCATTTT.

Details on this clonotype: A junction boundary mismatches the germline segment, possibly from a read error. This chain joins TRBV7-6 and TRBJ2-2, with 12 nucleotides matching TRBD2. Germline CDR1 reads SGHVS; CDR2 reads FNYEAQ. This CDR3 is 17 amino acids long. CDR3 protein: CASNLLTSGGSTGELFF. CDR3 DNA: TGTGCCAGCAACTTATTGACTAGCGGGGGATCCACCGGGGAGCTGTTTTTT.

This chain connects TRBV20-1 to TRBJ1-2; TRBD1 is a possible D gene (5 bases). Germline V lookup: CDR1 DFQATT, CDR2 SNEGSKA (reference sequence). The V and J ends lost 6 bases and 5 bases respectively, with 13 bases between them. The CDR3 has 12 residues. CDR3 protein: CSATDNLYGYTF. The CDR3 DNA sequence: TGCAGTGCCACGGACAACCTTTATGGCTACACCTTC.

This clonotype was counted a single time. Its ends do not fully match the called genes, so a read error is possible. The V call is TRBV2, the J call TRBJ1-2; D call uncertain. This CDR3 spans 14 amino acids. Germline V gene lookup returns CDR1 SNHLY and CDR2 FYNNEI. The CDR3 sequence is CTSSDERVNYGYTF. Here the CDR3 DNA reads TGTACCAGCAGTGACGAAAGGGTGAACTATGGCTACACCTTC.

The gene calls are TRBV7-3 and TRBJ1-5, with 10 positions matching TRBD1. CDR1 SGHTA and CDR2 FQGTGA come from the germline V gene. The CDR3 sequence is 19 residues long. Trimming took 3 bases from V and 2 from J; bases not matched to a gene: 13. Written as DNA, the CDR3 is TGTGCCAGCAGCTTTCATCGGGACAGGGGATCATTGGGCAATCAGCCCCAGCATTTT. Translated: CASSFHRDRGSLGNQPQHF.

This clonotype was picked up a small number of times. The genes are TRBV3-1 and TRBJ2-7, with 8 bases matching TRBD1. CDR1 and CDR2 from the germline V gene are LGHDT and YNNKEL (reference sequence). CDR3 length: 14 residues. The trim removed 3 bases at V and 0 bases at J, leaving 1 base unmatched. The CDR3 DNA reads TGTGCCAGCAGCCATGACAGGGGCTCCTACGAGCAGTACTTC. Amino acids: CASSHDRGSYEQYF.

This clonotype was detected only a few times. The chain is built from TRBV4-3 and TRBJ1-1; possibly TRBD1 for D (5 bases). CDR3 length: 16 residues. CDR1 and CDR2 from the germline V gene are LGHNA and YSLEER. Trimming removed 0 bases from V and 3 bases from J, with 14 bases in between. Here the CDR3 DNA reads TGCGCCAGCAGCCAAGAATTAATCAGGGCTGACACTGAAGCTTTCTTT. Protein: CASSQELIRADTEAFF.

This clonotype was observed many times. The chain is built from TRBV7-6 and TRBJ2-1, with D unresolved. CDR3 length equals 13 residues. CDR1 and CDR2 (germline): SGHVS, FNYEAQ. With 5 bases removed from V and 3 bases from J, the gap between germline ends came to 8 bases. The CDR3 protein is CASSPGVYNEQFF. The CDR3 DNA reads TGTGCCAGCAGCCCTGGGGTCTACAATGAGCAGTTCTTC.

With respect to this clonotype: A read error may explain this, as a much larger clone is one base away. The chain joins TRBV5-1 to TRBJ1-2; D is unclear. CDR1 SGHRS and CDR2 YFSETQ come from the germline V gene. The CDR3 is made up of 15 amino acids. Trimming removed 3 bases at V and 4 bases at J, with 16 bases between. CDR3 nucleotides: TGCGCCAGCAGCTCGGGTGCAGGTCTCTTCTATGGCTACACCTTC. The encoded protein is CASSSGAGLFYGYTF.

This clonotype was counted at least ten times. The chain uses TRBV7-2 and TRBJ2-7; D gene ambiguous. Germline lookup yields CDR1 SGHTA and CDR2 FQGNSA. This CDR3 contains 12 residues. V dropped 2 bases and J dropped 3 bases, with 5 bases sitting between them. The CDR3 spells CASSLLRYEQYF. The CDR3 DNA follows: TGTGCCAGCAGCTTACTACGCTACGAGCAGTACTTC.

This chain uses TRBV9 with TRBJ1-6; no firm D call. CDR3 length equals 15 residues. V was cut by 0 bases and J by 1 base, with 5 bases left in between. Germline V gene sequence: CDR1 SGDLS, CDR2 YYNGEE. CDR3 DNA: TGTGCCAGCAGCGTAGCGGGGTCCTATAATTCACCCCTCCACTTT. It codes for CASSVAGSYNSPLHF.

The V call is TRBV7-9, the J call TRBJ2-7; 11 nucleotides align to TRBD1. V was clipped by 5 bases and J by 2 bases; unmatched bases: 8. The CDR3 spans 16 residues. CDR1 is SEHNR, CDR2 FQNEAQ, per germline (reference sequence). As DNA, the CDR3 is TGTGCCAGCAGCGACCGGGACAGGGGGAAAACCTACGAGCAGTACTTC. Protein: CASSDRDRGKTYEQYF.

This chain links TRBV24-1 with TRBJ2-7; D gene ambiguous. The J call is doubtful: the DNA matches TRBJ2-5 better. Germline CDR1 KGHDR, CDR2 SFDVKD. This CDR3 is built from 13 residues. CDR3 nucleotide sequence: TGTGCCACCGCTCCGGGCTCTGAGGAGACCCAGTACTTC. It yields the protein CATAPGSEETQYF.

The chain recombines TRBV7-6 with TRBJ1-5; no firm D call. CDR1 is SGHVS and CDR2 is FNYEAQ in the germline V gene. V was clipped by 1 base and J by 8 bases, with 15 bases between them. This CDR3 is 15 amino acids long. Here the CDR3 reads CASSLEYGKREPQHF. The CDR3 DNA reads TGTGCCAGCAGCTTAGAATATGGGAAAAGAGAGCCCCAGCATTTT.

This chain uses TRBV29-1 with TRBJ2-7; 10 nucleotides align to TRBD1. The J call may be in error: the DNA end matches TRBJ2-5 better. CDR1 SQVTM and CDR2 ANQGSEA come from the germline V gene. The CDR3 length is 14 residues. CDR3 residues: CSAADRGLSETQYF. CDR3 coding DNA: TGCAGCGCGGCGGACAGGGGGTTATCTGAGACCCAGTACTTC.

This clonotype was recorded once. A junction end diverges from the germline sequence, so it may reflect a read error. V and J are TRBV7-9 and TRBJ2-5; D call uncertain. The CDR3 consists of 14 residues. Germline CDR1 and CDR2: SEHNR and FQNEAQ (reference sequence). The chain's CDR3 is CDKGETFTQEAQYF. The CDR3 DNA is TGTGATAAAGGAGAGACATTCACCCAAGAGGCCCAGTACTTC.

There are a few counts of this clonotype. The rearrangement links TRBV29-1 to TRBJ1-1; tentatively, D is TRBD1 (6 bases). CDR3 size: 14 residues. With 4 bases removed from V and 0 bases from J, the gap between germline ends came to 12 bases. Per germline, CDR1 SQVTM and CDR2 ANQGSEA. The CDR3 DNA sequence: TGCAGCGTTGTGTCAGGGGCCATGAACACTGAAGCTTTCTTT. Encoded protein: CSVVSGAMNTEAFF. Drawing the rest from reference TRBV29-1 and TRBJ1-1, the complete variable domain is SAVISQKPSRDICQRGTSLTIQCQVDSQVTMMFWYRQQPGQSLTLIATANQGSEATYESGFVIDKFPISRPNLTFSTLTVSNMSPEDSSIYLCSVVSGAMNTEAFFGQGTRLTVV.

The V and J genes are TRBV3-1 and TRBJ2-1; 9 bases align to TRBD1. The J segment lost 0 bases and the V segment lost 6 bases, leaving 3 bases of the junction unmatched. CDR1 is LGHDT and CDR2 is YNNKEL in the germline V gene (reference sequence). The CDR3 length is 15 residues. The DNA of the CDR3 is TGTGCCAGCAGGAGGACAGGGGACTCCTACAATGAGCAGTTCTTC. It specifies CASRRTGDSYNEQFF.

Comments on this clonotype: The CDR3 does not close with the conserved phenylalanine or tryptophan, likely indicating a read error. V gene TRBV6-5 combines with J gene TRBJ2-3; 12 positions agree with TRBD2. In germline, CDR1 is MNHEY, CDR2 SVGAGI. The CDR3 is made up of 18 amino acids. With V trimmed by 4 bases and J by 2 bases, 10 bases remained unmatched. The CDR3 DNA reads TGTGCCAGCAGTTTACTAAGCCTAGCGGGGGGGGTCACAGATACGCAGTATTTG. Amino acid sequence: CASSLLSLAGGVTDTQYL.

This clonotype has just a few counts. The V gene is TRBV29-1, the J gene TRBJ2-4; the D call may be TRBD1 or TRBD2 (5 bases each). There are 14 residues in the CDR3. Germline lookup yields CDR1 SQVTM and CDR2 ANQGSEA. V lost 7 bases and J lost 13, with 26 bases in between. CDR3 sequence reads: CSGRFETGPTKQYF. The CDR3, as DNA: TGCAGCGGCCGATTCGAGACGGGACCTACGAAGCAGTACTTC.

This chain connects TRBV20-1 to TRBJ1-5; D not resolved. There are 12 residues in the CDR3. V gave up 5 bases and J gave up 3 bases, with 8 bases separating them. The V gene's germline CDR1 is DFQATT and CDR2 SNEGSKA (reference sequence). The CDR3 loop is CSASRYNQPQHF. In DNA form, the CDR3 reads TGCAGTGCTTCCAGGTACAATCAGCCCCAGCATTTT.

This clonotype was seen more than once but under ten times. This rearrangement joins TRBV4-1 to TRBJ2-7, with 8 bases that match TRBD1. Germline V gives CDR1 MGHRA, CDR2 YSYEKL. Germline trimming cut 1 base from V and 0 bases from J; bases unmatched to any gene: 5. This CDR3 spans 16 amino acids. The CDR3 spells CASSQARDRPSYEQYF. The DNA of the CDR3 is TGCGCCAGCAGCCAAGCACGGGACAGGCCCTCCTACGAGCAGTACTTC.

The chain is built from TRBV4-2 and TRBJ1-2; D is undetermined. The V end lost 3 bases, the J end lost 1 base, and 12 bases lay between the germline ends. CDR1 and CDR2 from the germline V gene are LGHNA and YNFKEQ. The CDR3 is 15 amino acids. CDR3 protein: CASSHPDRFNYGYTF. In DNA form, the CDR3 reads TGTGCCAGCAGCCATCCGGACCGATTTAACTATGGCTACACCTTC.

Regarding this clonotype: One end of the junction does not line up with germline, which may come from a read error. V usage is TRBV7-9 and J usage is TRBJ2-1; 7 bases agree with TRBD2. CDR3 length: 15 amino acids. The germline V gene encodes CDR1 SEHNR and CDR2 FQNEAQ (reference sequence). CDR3 sequence reads: CASSLASGAYSEQFF. CDR3 in DNA: TGTGCCAGCAGCTTAGCAAGCGGGGCTTACAGTGAGCAGTTCTTC.

The V gene is TRBV5-1, the J gene TRBJ2-7; 7 bases match TRBD1. The CDR3 is made up of 13 amino acids. V was pared by 10 bases and J by 1 base, with 8 bases of the junction left unmatched. CDR1 is SGHRS and CDR2 is YFSETQ in the germline V gene. The CDR3 here is CAPDQTGSYEQYF. CDR3 DNA: TGCGCCCCCGACCAGACAGGGTCCTACGAGCAGTACTTC. Based on the CDR3 plus reference TRBV5-1 and TRBJ2-7, the full variable domain is KAGVTQTPRYLIKTRGQQVTLSCSPISGHRSVSWYQQTPGQGLQFLFEYFSETQRNKGNFPGRFSGRQFSNSRSEMNVSTLELGDSALYLCAPDQTGSYEQYFGPGTRLTVT.

This sequence joins TRBV10-3 and TRBJ2-2; tentatively, D is TRBD1 (6 bases). Germline CDR1 ENHRY, CDR2 SYGVKD. CDR3 size: 14 residues. The ends were cut back, 6 bases at V and 7 bases at J, with 15 bases in the middle. The CDR3 coding sequence is TGTGCCATCAGGGACAGACCTGCAATCGGGGAGCTGTTTTTT. Residues: CAIRDRPAIGELFF.

The rearrangement uses TRBV5-1 and TRBJ2-1; D unresolved. The CDR3 spans 14 residues. V was pared by 3 bases and J by 5 bases, with 12 bases between. Looked up from germline, CDR1 is SGHRS and CDR2 is YFSETQ. Here the CDR3 reads CASSWVSRDNEQFF. CDR3 sequence (DNA): TGCGCCAGCAGCTGGGTGAGCCGGGACAATGAGCAGTTCTTC.

The chain links TRBV6-2 or TRBV6-3 to TRBJ2-1; 12 bases agree with TRBD2. The trim removed 6 bases at V and 1 base at J, leaving 10 bases unmatched. The CDR3 covers 18 residues. CDR1 and CDR2 from the germline V gene are MNHEY and SVGEGT. Here the CDR3 reads CASRIRLLAGGSYNEQFF. The CDR3 nucleotides are TGTGCCAGCAGGATCCGTTTACTAGCGGGGGGATCCTACAATGAGCAGTTCTTC.

This clonotype came up a few times. The CDR3 region has the DNA TGCAGTGCTCGGCAGCCTAATTCACCCCTCCACTTT. This gives the protein CSARQPNSPLHF. The chain employs TRBV20-1 and TRBJ1-6; D remains unclear. Germline lookup yields CDR1 DFQATT and CDR2 SNEGSKA (reference sequence). Deletions cut 5 bases from V and 6 bases from J, with 8 bases between. This CDR3 is 12 amino acids long.